This T cell receptor beta chain is drawn from a study of T cells expressing NK-cell markers. Study context: Underlying the TCR beta repertoires were sorted CD3+CD56+NKG2C+, CD3+CD56+NKG2C- and CD3+CD56-NKG2C+ T cells.

Note on this clonotype: What it binds is not known.

CDR3 length: 13 residues. Study conclusions and caveats: About 1.0-7.5% of CD8+ T cells in about 6 donors belonged to dominant NKG2C+ clonotypes. Uncertainty persisted over the HCMV specificity of expanded NKG2C+ T cell clones.

TCR beta cDNA was generated via 5'RACE template switching incorporating UMIs. TCRdb reprocessed the 5' RACE reads and reports one entry per CDR3 protein, with no DNA. This sample's clone table lists about 400,000 distinct CDR3 sequences. Sequencing used blood T cells: a sorted CD56 or NKG2C T cell subset, CD4+ or CD8+ T cells, or bulk PBMC T cells (not recorded which). The receptor comes from a woman aged 50 to 60 in good health. The chain links TRBV12-3 or TRBV12-4 to TRBJ2-1; TCRdb lists TRBD1, though no DNA is available to test this call. The CDR3: CASSPGISHEQFF.